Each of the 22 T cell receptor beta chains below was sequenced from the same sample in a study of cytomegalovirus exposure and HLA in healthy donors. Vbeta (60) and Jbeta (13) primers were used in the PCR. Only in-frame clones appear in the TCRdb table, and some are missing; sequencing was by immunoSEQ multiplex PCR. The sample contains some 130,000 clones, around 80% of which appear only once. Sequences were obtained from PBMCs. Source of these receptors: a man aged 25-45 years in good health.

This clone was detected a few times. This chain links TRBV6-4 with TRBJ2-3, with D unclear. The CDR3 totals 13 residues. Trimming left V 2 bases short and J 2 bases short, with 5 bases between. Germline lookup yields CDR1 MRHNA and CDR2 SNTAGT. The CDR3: CASSDEATDTQYF. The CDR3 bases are TGTGCCAGCAGTGACGAAGCCACAGATACGCAGTATTTT.

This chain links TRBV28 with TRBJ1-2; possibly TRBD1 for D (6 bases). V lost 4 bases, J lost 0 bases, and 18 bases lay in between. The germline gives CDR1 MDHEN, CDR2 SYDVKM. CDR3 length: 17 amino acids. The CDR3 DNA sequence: TGTGCCAGCAGTTCCTGGCAGGGGCGAGAAACTAACTATGGCTACACCTTC. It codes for CASSSWQGRETNYGYTF.

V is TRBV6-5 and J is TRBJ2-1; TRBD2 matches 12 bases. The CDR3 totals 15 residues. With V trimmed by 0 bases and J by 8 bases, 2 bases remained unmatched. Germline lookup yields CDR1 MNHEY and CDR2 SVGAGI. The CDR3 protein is CASSYSLAGGYEQFF. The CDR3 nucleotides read TGTGCCAGCAGTTACTCACTAGCGGGAGGCTATGAGCAGTTCTTC.

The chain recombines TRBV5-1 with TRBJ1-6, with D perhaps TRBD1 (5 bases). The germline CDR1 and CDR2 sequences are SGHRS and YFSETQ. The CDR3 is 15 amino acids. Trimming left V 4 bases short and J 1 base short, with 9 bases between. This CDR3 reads CASSGQGSYNSPLHF. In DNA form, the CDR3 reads TGCGCCAGCAGCGGCCAGGGTTCCTATAATTCACCCCTCCACTTT.

CDR3 sequence: CASSVVGGGTGYNEQFF. In DNA form, the CDR3 reads TGTGCCAGCAGCGTAGTCGGCGGGGGTACGGGGTACAATGAGCAGTTCTTC. J is TRBJ2-1 and V is TRBV9; 7 bases map to TRBD2. The CDR3 sequence is 17 residues long. CDR1 is SGDLS, CDR2 YYNGEE, per germline. V lost 0 bases and J lost 4; bases outside the gene matches: 10.

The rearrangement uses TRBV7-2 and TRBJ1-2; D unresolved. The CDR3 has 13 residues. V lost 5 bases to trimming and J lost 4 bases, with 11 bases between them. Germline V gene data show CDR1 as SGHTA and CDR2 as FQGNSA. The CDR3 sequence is CASSPGYLYGYTF. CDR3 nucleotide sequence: TGTGCCAGCAGCCCCGGGTATCTCTATGGCTACACCTTC. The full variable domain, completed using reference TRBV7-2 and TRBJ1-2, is GAGVSQSPSNKVTEKGKDVELRCDPISGHTALYWYRQSLGQGLEFLIYFQGNSAPDKSGLPSDRFSAERTGGSVSTLTIQRTQQEDSAVYLCASSPGYLYGYTFGSGTRLTVV.

The CDR3 loop reads CASSFTGAAHNEQFF. The CDR3 DNA reads TGCGCCAGCAGCTTTACGGGAGCCGCCCACAATGAGCAGTTCTTC. V gene TRBV5-1 combines with J gene TRBJ2-1, with TRBD2 as a possible D gene (6 bases). The CDR3 totals 15 residues. V lost 2 bases and J lost 5, with 14 bases in between. Germline V CDR1 and CDR2: SGHRS, YFSETQ.

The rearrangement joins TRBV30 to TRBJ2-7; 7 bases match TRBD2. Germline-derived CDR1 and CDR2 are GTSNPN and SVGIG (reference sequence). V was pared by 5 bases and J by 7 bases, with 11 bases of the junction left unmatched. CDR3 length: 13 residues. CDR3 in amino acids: CAWGRDLAGEQYF. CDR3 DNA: TGTGCCTGGGGGCGGGACTTAGCGGGTGAGCAGTACTTC. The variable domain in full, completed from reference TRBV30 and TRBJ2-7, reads SQTIHQWPATLVQPVGSPLSLECTVEGTSNPNLYWYRQAAGRGLQLLFYSVGIGQISSEVPQNLSASRPQDRQFILSSKKLLLSDSGFYLCAWGRDLAGEQYFGPGTRLTVT.

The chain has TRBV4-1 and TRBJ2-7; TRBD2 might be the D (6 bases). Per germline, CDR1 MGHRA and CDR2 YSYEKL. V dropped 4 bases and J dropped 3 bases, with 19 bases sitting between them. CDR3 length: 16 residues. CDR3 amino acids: CASSLTLAERFYEQYF. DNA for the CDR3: TGCGCCAGCAGCCTGACCTTAGCGGAGAGGTTCTACGAGCAGTACTTC.

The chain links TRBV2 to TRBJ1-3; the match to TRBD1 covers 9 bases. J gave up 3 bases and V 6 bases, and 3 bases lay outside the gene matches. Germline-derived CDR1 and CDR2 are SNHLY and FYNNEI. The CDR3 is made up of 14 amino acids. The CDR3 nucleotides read TGTGCCAGCAGACAGGGGGCGCATGGAAACACCATATATTTT. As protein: CASRQGAHGNTIYF. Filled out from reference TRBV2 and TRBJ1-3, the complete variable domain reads EPEVTQTPSHQVTQMGQEVILRCVPISNHLYFYWYRQILGQKVEFLVSFYNNEISEKSEIFDDQFSVERPDGSNFTLKIRSTKLEDSAMYFCASRQGAHGNTIYFGEGSWLTVV.

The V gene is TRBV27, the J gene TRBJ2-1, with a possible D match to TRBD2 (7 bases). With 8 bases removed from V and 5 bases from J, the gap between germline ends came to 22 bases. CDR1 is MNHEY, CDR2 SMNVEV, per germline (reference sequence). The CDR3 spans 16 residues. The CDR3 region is CASSLGAGDYNNEQFF. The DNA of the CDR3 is TGTGCCAGCTCTCTGGGGGCGGGAGACTACAACAATGAGCAGTTCTTC.

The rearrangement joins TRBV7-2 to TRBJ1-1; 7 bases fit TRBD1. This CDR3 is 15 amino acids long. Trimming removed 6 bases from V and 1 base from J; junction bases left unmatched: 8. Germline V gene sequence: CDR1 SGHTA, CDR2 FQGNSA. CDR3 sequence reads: CASRPHGTENTEAFF. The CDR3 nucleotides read TGTGCCAGCAGACCACACGGGACAGAGAACACTGAAGCTTTCTTT. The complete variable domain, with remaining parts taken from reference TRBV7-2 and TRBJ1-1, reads GAGVSQSPSNKVTEKGKDVELRCDPISGHTALYWYRQSLGQGLEFLIYFQGNSAPDKSGLPSDRFSAERTGGSVSTLTIQRTQQEDSAVYLCASRPHGTENTEAFFGQGTRLTVV.

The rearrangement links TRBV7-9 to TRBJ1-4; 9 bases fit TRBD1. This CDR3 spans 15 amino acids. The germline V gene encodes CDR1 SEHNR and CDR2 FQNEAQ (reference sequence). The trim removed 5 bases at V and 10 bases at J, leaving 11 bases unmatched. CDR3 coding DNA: TGTGCCAGCAGCCCTAGAACAGGGGGCGTAGGAAAACTGTTTTTT. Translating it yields CASSPRTGGVGKLFF.

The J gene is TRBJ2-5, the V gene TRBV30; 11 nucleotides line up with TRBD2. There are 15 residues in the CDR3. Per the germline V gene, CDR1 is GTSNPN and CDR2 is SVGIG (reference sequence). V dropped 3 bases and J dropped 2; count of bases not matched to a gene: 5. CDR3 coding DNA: TGTGCCTGGAGACAGGGACTAGCGGCACAAGAGACCCAGTACTTC. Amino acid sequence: CAWRQGLAAQETQYF.

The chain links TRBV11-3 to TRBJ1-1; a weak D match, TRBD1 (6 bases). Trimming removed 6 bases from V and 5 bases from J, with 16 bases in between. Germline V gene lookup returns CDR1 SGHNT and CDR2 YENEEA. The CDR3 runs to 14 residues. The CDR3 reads CASSRGGAETEAFF. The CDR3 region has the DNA TGTGCCAGCAGTCGCGGGGGGGCTGAGACTGAAGCTTTCTTT.

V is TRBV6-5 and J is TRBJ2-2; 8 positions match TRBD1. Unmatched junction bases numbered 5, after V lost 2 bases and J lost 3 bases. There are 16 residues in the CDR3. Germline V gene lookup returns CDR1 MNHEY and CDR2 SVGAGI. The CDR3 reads CASSYDGQGYTGELFF. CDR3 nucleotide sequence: TGTGCCAGCAGTTACGACGGACAGGGCTACACCGGGGAGCTGTTTTTT.

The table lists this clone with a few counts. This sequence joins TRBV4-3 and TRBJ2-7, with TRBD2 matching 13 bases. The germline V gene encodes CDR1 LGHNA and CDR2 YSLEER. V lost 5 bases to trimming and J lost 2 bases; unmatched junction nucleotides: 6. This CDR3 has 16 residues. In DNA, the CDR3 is TGCGCCAGCAGCACGGGACTAGCGGGATCCGCCTACGAGCAGTACTTC. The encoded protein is CASSTGLAGSAYEQYF.

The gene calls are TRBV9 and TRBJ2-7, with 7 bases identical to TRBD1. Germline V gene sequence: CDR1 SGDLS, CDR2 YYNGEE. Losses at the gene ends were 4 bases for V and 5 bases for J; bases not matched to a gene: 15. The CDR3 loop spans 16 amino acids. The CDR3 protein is CASSLLSGTDIHEQYF. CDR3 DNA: TGTGCCAGCAGCCTCCTTTCCGGGACAGATATACACGAGCAGTACTTC.

CDR3 nucleotides: TGTGCCAGCAGCTTAGTCGGCGGGACAGGGTGGAACAATGAGCAGTTCTTC. Its protein product is CASSLVGGTGWNNEQFF. V usage is TRBV7-2 and J usage is TRBJ2-1; 9 bases map to TRBD1. CDR3 length equals 17 residues. Germline V CDR1 and CDR2: SGHTA, FQGNSA. V trimming: 1 base; J trimming: 5 bases; junction bases outside the gene matches: 9.

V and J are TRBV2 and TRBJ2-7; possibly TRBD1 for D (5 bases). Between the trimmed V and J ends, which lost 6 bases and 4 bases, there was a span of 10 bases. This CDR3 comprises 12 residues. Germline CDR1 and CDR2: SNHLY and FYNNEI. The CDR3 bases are TGTGCCAGCAGCGCCGACAGTTACGAGCAGTACTTC. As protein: CASSADSYEQYF.

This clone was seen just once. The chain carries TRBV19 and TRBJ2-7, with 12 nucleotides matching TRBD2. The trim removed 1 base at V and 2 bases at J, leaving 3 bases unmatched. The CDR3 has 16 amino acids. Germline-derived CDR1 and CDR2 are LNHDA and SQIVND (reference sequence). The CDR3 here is CASSIGLAGAAYEQYF. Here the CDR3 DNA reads TGTGCCAGTAGTATAGGACTAGCGGGAGCCGCCTACGAGCAGTACTTC.

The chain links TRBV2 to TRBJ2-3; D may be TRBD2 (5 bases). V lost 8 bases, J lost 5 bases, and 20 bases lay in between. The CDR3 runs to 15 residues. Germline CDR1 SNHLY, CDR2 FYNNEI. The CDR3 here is CASSVKRGEGDTQYF. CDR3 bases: TGTGCCAGCTCAGTGAAACGGGGAGAAGGAGATACGCAGTATTTT.